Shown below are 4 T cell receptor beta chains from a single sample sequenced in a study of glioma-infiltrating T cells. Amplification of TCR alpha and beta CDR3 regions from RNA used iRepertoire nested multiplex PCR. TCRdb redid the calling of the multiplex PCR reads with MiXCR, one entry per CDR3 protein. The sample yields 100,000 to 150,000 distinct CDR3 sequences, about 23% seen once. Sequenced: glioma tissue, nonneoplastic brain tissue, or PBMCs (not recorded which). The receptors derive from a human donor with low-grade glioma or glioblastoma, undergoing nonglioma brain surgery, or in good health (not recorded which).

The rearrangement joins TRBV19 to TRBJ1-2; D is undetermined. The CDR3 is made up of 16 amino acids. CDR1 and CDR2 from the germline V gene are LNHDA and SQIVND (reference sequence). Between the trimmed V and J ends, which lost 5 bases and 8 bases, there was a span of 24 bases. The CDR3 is CASSLLSRPKPGGYTF. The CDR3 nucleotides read TGTGCCAGTAGTCTTCTCTCAAGACCCAAGCCGGGAGGCTACACCTTC. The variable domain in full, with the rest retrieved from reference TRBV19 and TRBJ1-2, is DGGITQSPKYLFRKEGQNVTLSCEQNLNHDAMYWYRQDPGQGLRLIYYSQIVNDFQKGDIAEGYSVSREKKESFPLTVTSAQKNPTAFYLCASSLLSRPKPGGYTFGSGTRLTVV.

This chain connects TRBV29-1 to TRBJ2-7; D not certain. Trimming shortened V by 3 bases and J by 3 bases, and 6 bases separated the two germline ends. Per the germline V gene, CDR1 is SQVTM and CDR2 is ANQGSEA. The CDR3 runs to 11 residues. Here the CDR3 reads CSVEGHYEQYF. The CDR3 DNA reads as TGCAGCGTTGAGGGCCACTACGAGCAGTACTTC.

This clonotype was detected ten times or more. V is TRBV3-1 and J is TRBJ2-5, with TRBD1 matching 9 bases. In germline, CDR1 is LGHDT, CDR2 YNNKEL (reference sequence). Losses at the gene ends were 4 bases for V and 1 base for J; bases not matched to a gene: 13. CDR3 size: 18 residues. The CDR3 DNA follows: TGTGCCAGCAGCCCTAGGGGGACAGGGCGATATTTCCAAGAGACCCAGTACTTC. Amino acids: CASSPRGTGRYFQETQYF.

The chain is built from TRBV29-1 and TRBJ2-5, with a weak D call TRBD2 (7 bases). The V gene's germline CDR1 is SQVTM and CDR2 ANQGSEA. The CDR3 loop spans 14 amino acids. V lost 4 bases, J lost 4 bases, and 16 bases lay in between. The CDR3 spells CSVGGAGQSETQYF. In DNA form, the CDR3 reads TGCAGCGTTGGAGGAGCGGGACAATCAGAGACCCAGTACTTC.